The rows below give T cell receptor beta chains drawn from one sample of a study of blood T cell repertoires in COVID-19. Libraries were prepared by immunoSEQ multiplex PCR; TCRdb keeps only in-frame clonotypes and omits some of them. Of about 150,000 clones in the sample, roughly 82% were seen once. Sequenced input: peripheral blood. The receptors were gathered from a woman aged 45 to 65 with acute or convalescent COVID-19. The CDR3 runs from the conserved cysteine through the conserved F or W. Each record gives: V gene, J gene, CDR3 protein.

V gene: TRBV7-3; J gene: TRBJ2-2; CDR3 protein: CASSYGLAGVFSGELFF
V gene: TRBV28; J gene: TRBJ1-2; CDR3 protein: CASSSGTGLGDNYGYTF
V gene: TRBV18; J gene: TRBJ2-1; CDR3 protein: CASSPPSAHEQFF
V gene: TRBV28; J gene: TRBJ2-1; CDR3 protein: CASSSPGTINEQFF
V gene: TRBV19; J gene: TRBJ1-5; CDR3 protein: CASTSGTQYSNQPQHF
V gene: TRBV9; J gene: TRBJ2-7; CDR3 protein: CASSVGLAGGQLSSYEQYF
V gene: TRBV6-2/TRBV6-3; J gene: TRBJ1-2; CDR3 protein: CASSQTGHYGYTF
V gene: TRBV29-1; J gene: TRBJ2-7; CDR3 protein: CSVEHLAGGPYEQYF
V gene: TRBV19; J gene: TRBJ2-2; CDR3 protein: CASSRSPGTGGVGNTGELFF
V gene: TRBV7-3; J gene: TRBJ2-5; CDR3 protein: CASSLTTEETQYF
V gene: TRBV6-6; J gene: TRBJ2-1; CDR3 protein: CASSTTGIEQFF
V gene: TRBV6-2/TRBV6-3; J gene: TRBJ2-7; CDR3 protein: CASSQDGQTSSYEQYF